This TCR beta chain was captured in a study of neurological immune-mediated disorders. One entry per CDR3 protein results from TCRdb running MiXCR on the 5' RACE reads. The repertoire includes some 120,000 distinct CDR3 sequences, around 3% of them detected once, and about 1.2% sits in the top ten. This CDR3 contains 15 residues. Germline assignment: CDR1 MNHEY and CDR2 SVGAGI. V lost 6 bases and J lost 0, with 15 bases in between. 2 million unsorted PBMCs were stored in RNAlater at -80 °C before RNA extraction. This clonotype was seen repeatedly, ten times or more. Its antigen is not known. Study-wide results and limits: Expansion of TCR clones was greatest in HTLV-1-associated myelopathy and smallest in multiple sclerosis, where it fell below that of healthy controls.

Material: PBMCs. This receptor was obtained from a young woman with multiple sclerosis. The chain recombines TRBV6-5 with TRBJ2-7; D call uncertain. The CDR3 loop reads CASRRNTQSSYEQYF. The DNA of the CDR3 is TGTGCCAGCAGACGCAACACCCAGAGCTCCTACGAGCAGTACTTC.